The 32 T cell receptor beta chains presented below share a single source sample, sequenced in a study of blood T cell repertoires in COVID-19. Produced via immunoSEQ multiplex PCR; TCRdb's table is partial and in-frame only. The sample includes roughly 100,000 clones, 71% of them seen just once. Sequencing was done on a sample of peripheral blood. Receptor source: a human donor with acute or convalescent COVID-19. The donor label of this sample is uncertain.

This rearrangement joins TRBV29-1 to TRBJ1-1; no firm D call. Germline loops: CDR1 SQVTM, CDR2 ANQGSEA. V was pared by 3 bases and J by 4 bases, with 6 bases between. CDR3 length equals 11 residues. The CDR3 protein is CSVDAGTEAFF. Written as DNA, the CDR3 is TGCAGCGTTGACGCCGGCACTGAAGCTTTCTTT.

This clone was detected only a few times. The gene calls are TRBV27 and TRBJ2-7; 12 bases agree with TRBD1. This CDR3 region has 14 residues. Germline V lookup: CDR1 MNHEY, CDR2 SMNVEV (reference sequence). J was trimmed by 2 bases and V by 5 bases; bases with no gene match: 1. The CDR3 DNA reads as TGTGCCAGCAGTGGGACAGGGGGCCCCTACGAGCAGTACTTC. Its translation is CASSGTGGPYEQYF.

This sequence joins TRBV30 and TRBJ2-3, with 7 bases that match TRBD1. V dropped 3 bases and J dropped 6; count of bases not matched to a gene: 9. CDR3 size: 14 residues. The germline gives CDR1 GTSNPN, CDR2 SVGIG (reference sequence). The CDR3 is CAWRRDSGADTQYF. CDR3 bases: TGTGCCTGGAGGAGGGACAGTGGGGCGGATACGCAGTATTTT.

This clone was detected only a few times. The chain joins TRBV13 to TRBJ2-5, with D tentatively TRBD1 (6 bases). The CDR3 loop spans 15 amino acids. Trimming removed 4 bases from V and 0 bases from J, with 12 bases in between. CDR1 PRHDT and CDR2 FYEKMQ come from the germline V gene (reference sequence). The CDR3, as DNA: TGTGCCAGCAGCTCTTATCGGGACAACCAAGAGACCCAGTACTTC. Its protein product is CASSSYRDNQETQYF.

This clone was found once. The V call is TRBV29-1, the J call TRBJ1-1, with TRBD1 matching over 8 bases. J gave up 4 bases and V 5 bases, and 3 bases lay outside the gene matches. The CDR3 has 12 residues. Germline loops: CDR1 SQVTM, CDR2 ANQGSEA. CDR3 protein: CSVNRGGTEAFF. In DNA, the CDR3 is TGCAGCGTTAACAGGGGGGGCACTGAAGCTTTCTTT.

In regard to this clone: Other DNA sequences of this sample code for an identical CDR3. The chain employs TRBV5-1 and TRBJ2-5; D uncertain. V lost 0 bases and J 1 base, leaving 4 bases between the germline ends. The germline V gene has CDR1 SGHRS and CDR2 YFSETQ. The CDR3 loop spans 13 amino acids. CDR3 sequence (DNA): TGCGCCAGCAGCTTGGGACTCCAAGAGACCCAGTACTTC. This sequence encodes CASSLGLQETQYF.

The chain links TRBV10-1 to TRBJ1-2; D may be TRBD1 (6 bases). Per germline, CDR1 WNHNN and CDR2 SYGVQD (reference sequence). The V and J ends lost 8 bases and 3 bases respectively, with 13 bases between them. This CDR3 has 13 amino acids. The CDR3 bases are TGCGCCAGCTCCCCCAGGACAGACTATGGCTACACCTTC. Its protein product is CASSPRTDYGYTF.

The chain employs TRBV2 and TRBJ1-2; no clear D. In germline, CDR1 is SNHLY, CDR2 FYNNEI. The CDR3 covers 12 residues. V was shortened by 6 bases and J by 4 bases, with 9 bases between the two germline ends. CDR3 nucleotides: TGTGCCAGCAGGGCAGGTTTCTATGGCTACACCTTC. Its protein is CASRAGFYGYTF. The complete variable domain, with remaining parts taken from reference TRBV2 and TRBJ1-2, reads EPEVTQTPSHQVTQMGQEVILRCVPISNHLYFYWYRQILGQKVEFLVSFYNNEISEKSEIFDDQFSVERPDGSNFTLKIRSTKLEDSAMYFCASRAGFYGYTFGSGTRLTVV.

This clone has at least ten counts. The chain combines TRBV7-2 with TRBJ2-2; D gene uncertain. The V end was cut by 4 bases, the J end by 9 bases, with 6 bases between. The CDR3 spans 11 residues. CDR1 is SGHTA and CDR2 is FQGNSA in the germline V gene. CDR3 bases: TGTGCCAGCAGCTACAGTAGGGAGCTGTTTTTT. Translated: CASSYSRELFF.

V and J are TRBV5-1 and TRBJ2-1, with D perhaps TRBD1 (5 bases). The V end was cut by 4 bases, the J end by 6 bases, with 14 bases between. The CDR3 sequence is 14 residues long. CDR1 and CDR2 from the germline V gene are SGHRS and YFSETQ. The DNA for the CDR3 is TGCGCCAGCAGCAGCCGGGTCCAGGGCAATGAGCAGTTCTTC. It translates to CASSSRVQGNEQFF.

The V call is TRBV18, the J call TRBJ2-7; D not resolved. Between the trimmed V and J ends, which lost 0 bases and 2 bases, there was a span of 8 bases. Germline lookup yields CDR1 KGHSH and CDR2 LQKENI. This CDR3 has 14 amino acids. The CDR3 here is CASSPPSRPYEQYV. CDR3 nucleotide sequence: TGTGCCAGCTCACCACCATCCAGGCCCTACGAGCAGTACGTC.

J is TRBJ2-7 and V is TRBV20-1, with a possible D match to TRBD2 (7 bases). The V end was cut by 3 bases, the J end by 2 bases, with 20 bases between. Per the germline V gene, CDR1 is DFQATT and CDR2 is SNEGSKA (reference sequence). The CDR3 runs 16 residues. CDR3 sequence (DNA): TGCAGTGCTAGTTTGGGGAGGGCAGGGGAAGCCTACGAGCAGTACTTC. This codes for CSASLGRAGEAYEQYF.

The chain links TRBV30 to TRBJ2-7, with a tentative D call TRBD2 (6 bases). This CDR3 is built from 13 residues. Trimming left V 2 bases short and J 5 bases short, with 13 bases between. Germline V gives CDR1 GTSNPN, CDR2 SVGIG (reference sequence). CDR3 loop: CAWSQEGLDEQYF. The CDR3 DNA reads as TGTGCCTGGAGTCAGGAGGGGTTGGACGAGCAGTACTTC.

The gene calls are TRBV4-2 and TRBJ1-6, with D uncertain. The CDR3 length is 16 residues. Germline values: CDR1 LGHNA, CDR2 YNFKEQ. Trimming pared 1 base from V and 5 bases from J, leaving 12 bases between. The DNA for the CDR3 is TGTGCCAGCAGCCAAGTCGGTAGAGGAAATAATTCACCCCTCCACTTT. Amino acids: CASSQVGRGNNSPLHF.

This chain joins TRBV6-5 and TRBJ1-2; TRBD1 aligns across 7 bases. The CDR3 is 15 amino acids. The ends lost 6 bases at V and 2 bases at J; junction bases unmatched: 9. From germline, CDR1 is MNHEY and CDR2 SVGAGI. The CDR3 loop is CASSGKTGLNYGYTF. CDR3 nucleotide sequence: TGTGCCAGCAGCGGGAAGACAGGGTTGAACTATGGCTACACCTTC.

This sequence joins TRBV14 and TRBJ2-7, with D uncertain. The CDR3 is 13 amino acids. The germline CDR1 and CDR2 sequences are SGHDN and FVKESK. Trimming removed 2 bases at V and 3 bases at J, with 8 bases between. This chain's CDR3 is CASSQYSLYEQYF. The DNA for the CDR3 is TGTGCCAGCAGCCAATATAGTCTCTACGAGCAGTACTTC.

The chain carries TRBV7-8 and TRBJ1-4; 8 bases align to TRBD1. After removal of 5 bases from V and 2 bases from J, the junction contained 7 bases not matched to a gene. CDR1 and CDR2 (germline): SGHVS, FQNEAQ. This CDR3 has 16 amino acids. Here the CDR3 reads CASSPWTGRTNEKLFF. CDR3 nucleotides: TGTGCCAGCAGCCCGTGGACAGGGCGGACTAATGAAAAACTGTTTTTT.

V usage is TRBV9 and J usage is TRBJ1-3; 9 nucleotides line up with TRBD1. V shed 0 bases and J 0 bases; nucleotides not matched to a gene: 4. The length of the CDR3 is 17 residues. In germline, CDR1 is SGDLS, CDR2 YYNGEE. The CDR3 is CASSVDGQGLSGNTIYF. CDR3 DNA sequence: TGTGCCAGCAGCGTAGACGGACAGGGGCTCTCTGGAAACACCATATATTTT.

The chain combines TRBV4-1 with TRBJ1-5, with D unresolved. Per the germline V gene, CDR1 is MGHRA and CDR2 is YSYEKL. Trimming took 3 bases from V and 4 from J, leaving 16 bases between them. CDR3 length equals 16 residues. Written as DNA, the CDR3 is TGCGCCAGCAGCCACCCCCGGGGAGAAAGAAATCAGCCCCAGCATTTT. Amino acid sequence: CASSHPRGERNQPQHF.

The rearrangement uses TRBV19 and TRBJ1-2, with a possible D match to TRBD1 (6 bases). The CDR3 extends over 14 amino acids. Germline CDR1 is LNHDA and CDR2 is SQIVND (reference sequence). Between the trimmed V and J ends, which lost 5 bases and 0 bases, there was a span of 10 bases. CDR3 nucleotide sequence: TGTGCCAGTAGTTCCGGGACAACTAACTATGGCTACACCTTC. It codes for CASSSGTTNYGYTF.

The chain carries TRBV7-8 and TRBJ2-1; the D is unclear. Germline CDR1 and CDR2: SGHVS and FQNEAQ. V lost 1 base and J 7 bases, leaving 14 bases between the germline ends. CDR3 length: 15 residues. The CDR3 sequence is CASSLVRVVLNEQFF. The CDR3 DNA reads as TGTGCCAGCAGCTTAGTCCGGGTAGTCTTGAATGAGCAGTTCTTC.

The rearrangement links TRBV5-1 to TRBJ2-5; the D gene is possibly TRBD1 (5 bases). V was cut by 2 bases and J by 0 bases, with 8 bases left in between. Germline values: CDR1 SGHRS, CDR2 YFSETQ. This CDR3 contains 14 residues. CDR3 residues: CASSLQANQETQYF. The CDR3 coding sequence is TGCGCCAGCAGCTTACAGGCAAACCAAGAGACCCAGTACTTC.

This rearrangement joins TRBV2 to TRBJ1-2, with no clear D. This CDR3 comprises 12 residues. In germline, CDR1 is SNHLY, CDR2 FYNNEI. V was pared by 7 bases and J by 8 bases, with 14 bases between. The CDR3 bases are TGTGCCAGCAAAGAAGAGCTGGAGGGCTACACCTTC. The encoded protein is CASKEELEGYTF. The entire variable domain, with the rest obtained from reference TRBV2 and TRBJ1-2, is as follows: EPEVTQTPSHQVTQMGQEVILRCVPISNHLYFYWYRQILGQKVEFLVSFYNNEISEKSEIFDDQFSVERPDGSNFTLKIRSTKLEDSAMYFCASKEELEGYTFGSGTRLTVV.

This sequence joins TRBV5-1 and TRBJ1-2, with 7 nucleotides matching TRBD1. Germline assignment: CDR1 SGHRS and CDR2 YFSETQ. CDR3 length equals 15 residues. V gave up 4 bases and J gave up 2 bases; unmatched junction bases: 8. CDR3 nucleotide sequence: TGCGCCAGCAGCCCCACGACAGGGATGAACTATGGCTACACCTTC. Translation: CASSPTTGMNYGYTF.

The table lists this clone with a few counts. The V gene is TRBV5-1, the J gene TRBJ2-5; 9 bases are shared with TRBD1. The junction had 8 bases not matched to a gene; V was cut back by 4 bases and J by 13 bases. From germline, CDR1 is SGHRS and CDR2 YFSETQ. This CDR3 has 12 amino acids. CDR3 sequence: CASSPGTGLMYF. The DNA for the CDR3 is TGCGCCAGCAGCCCAGGGACAGGGTTGATGTACTTC.

DNA for the CDR3: TGTGCCAGCAGCCAAGACGGGAGGGGCAGGGATACGCAGTATTTT. Protein product: CASSQDGRGRDTQYF. The chain carries TRBV3-1 (or the pseudogene TRBV3-2) and TRBJ2-3; 8 bases fit TRBD2. The J segment lost 6 bases and the V segment lost 0 bases, leaving 5 bases of the junction unmatched. CDR1 and CDR2 from the germline V gene are LGHDT and YNNKEL (reference sequence). CDR3 length: 15 amino acids.

V usage is TRBV18 and J usage is TRBJ1-1; D is undetermined. The CDR3 has 15 residues. Between the trimmed V and J ends, which lost 3 bases and 3 bases, there was a span of 14 bases. CDR1 KGHSH and CDR2 LQKENI come from the germline V gene. CDR3 amino acids: CASSPWNGEDTEAFF. The CDR3 nucleotides read TGTGCCAGCTCACCTTGGAACGGGGAAGACACTGAAGCTTTCTTT.

This clone was found many times. This chain uses TRBV5-1 with TRBJ1-5, with a possible D match to TRBD1 (6 bases). The V gene's germline CDR1 is SGHRS and CDR2 YFSETQ. This CDR3 has 15 amino acids. V lost 1 base to trimming and J lost 5 bases, with 13 bases between them. In DNA form, the CDR3 reads TGCGCCAGCAGCTTGTCTGGGGGGGCCTATCAGCCCCAGCATTTT. It specifies CASSLSGGAYQPQHF.

The chain links TRBV7-2 to TRBJ1-6; D remains ambiguous. This CDR3 is 16 amino acids long. Trimming took off 2 bases at V and 4 bases at J, with 12 bases between the two ends. Germline assignment: CDR1 SGHTA and CDR2 FQGNSA. Here the CDR3 reads CASSLQPRGYNSPLHF. In DNA form, the CDR3 reads TGTGCCAGCAGCTTACAGCCTCGGGGTTATAATTCACCCCTCCACTTT.

This sequence joins TRBV28 and TRBJ1-6, with D maybe TRBD1 (5 bases). V lost 4 bases and J lost 7, with 11 bases in between. CDR3 length: 14 amino acids. Germline CDR1 and CDR2: MDHEN and SYDVKM. The CDR3 DNA reads as TGTGCCAGCAGTTCTGACAGTATGAATTCACCCCTCCACTTT. This codes for CASSSDSMNSPLHF.

This clone was picked up a small number of times. This chain uses TRBV4-1 with TRBJ2-5, with TRBD1 matching over 7 bases. V lost 0 bases and J lost 6; bases outside the gene matches: 10. The germline gives CDR1 MGHRA, CDR2 YSYEKL. The CDR3 covers 16 residues. The CDR3 loop is CASSQERWAGGKTQYF. DNA of the CDR3: TGCGCCAGCAGCCAAGAGAGGTGGGCAGGGGGAAAGACCCAGTACTTC.

The chain is built from TRBV18 and TRBJ2-3; D uncertain. CDR3 length: 12 amino acids. The V gene lost 5 bases and the J gene lost 1 base, with 4 bases spanning the gap. From germline, CDR1 is KGHSH and CDR2 LQKENI. In DNA form, the CDR3 reads TGTGCCAGCTCAGGAGGCACAGATACGCAGTATTTT. Encoded protein: CASSGGTDTQYF.